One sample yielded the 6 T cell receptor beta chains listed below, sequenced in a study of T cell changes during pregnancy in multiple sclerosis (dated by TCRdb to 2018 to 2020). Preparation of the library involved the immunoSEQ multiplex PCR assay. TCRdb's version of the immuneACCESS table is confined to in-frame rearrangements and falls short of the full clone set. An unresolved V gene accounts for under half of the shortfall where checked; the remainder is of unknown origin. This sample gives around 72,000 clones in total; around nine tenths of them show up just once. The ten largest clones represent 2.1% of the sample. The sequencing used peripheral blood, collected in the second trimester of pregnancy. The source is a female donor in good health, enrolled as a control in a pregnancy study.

The CDR3 DNA is TGTGCCAGCCACTCGTACTACTCCGAGCAGTACTTC. Encoded protein: CASHSYYSEQYF. The rearrangement links TRBV27 to TRBJ2-7; D gene uncertain. Germline assignment: CDR1 MNHEY and CDR2 SMNVEV (reference sequence). CDR3 length: 12 residues. V was trimmed by 8 bases and J by 6 bases, leaving 14 bases between them.

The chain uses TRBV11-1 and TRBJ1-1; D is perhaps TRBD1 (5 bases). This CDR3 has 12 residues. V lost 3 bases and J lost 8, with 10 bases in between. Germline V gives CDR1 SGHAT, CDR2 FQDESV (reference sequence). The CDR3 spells CASSFSRTEAFF. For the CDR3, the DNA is TGTGCCAGCAGCTTTAGTCGGACAGAAGCTTTCTTT.

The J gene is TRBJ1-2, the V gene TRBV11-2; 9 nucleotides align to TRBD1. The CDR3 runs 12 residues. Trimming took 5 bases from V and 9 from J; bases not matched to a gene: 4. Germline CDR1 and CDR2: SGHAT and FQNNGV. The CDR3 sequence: CASSRDRESYTF. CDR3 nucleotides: TGTGCCAGCAGCCGGGACAGGGAAAGCTACACCTTC.

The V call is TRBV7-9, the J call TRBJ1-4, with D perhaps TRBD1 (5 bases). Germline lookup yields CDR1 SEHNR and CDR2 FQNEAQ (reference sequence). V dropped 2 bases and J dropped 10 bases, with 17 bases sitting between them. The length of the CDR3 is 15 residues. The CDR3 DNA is TGTGCCAGCAGCTTAACTGGGGGACTAAAAGGAAAACTGTTTTTT. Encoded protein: CASSLTGGLKGKLFF.

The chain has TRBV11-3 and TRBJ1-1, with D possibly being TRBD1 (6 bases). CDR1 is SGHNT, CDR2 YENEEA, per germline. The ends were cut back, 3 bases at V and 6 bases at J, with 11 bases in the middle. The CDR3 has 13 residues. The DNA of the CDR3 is TGTGCCAGCAGCTTTCGGGGGGCCTCTGAAGCTTTCTTT. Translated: CASSFRGASEAFF.

The CDR3: CAMRAADRGVAGELFF. DNA for the CDR3: TGTGCCATGCGCGCAGCAGACAGGGGGGTCGCCGGGGAGCTGTTTTTT. This sequence joins TRBV10-3 and TRBJ2-2; 9 bases are a match to TRBD1. After removal of 9 bases from V and 6 bases from J, the junction contained 14 bases not matched to a gene. The length of the CDR3 is 16 residues. Germline values: CDR1 ENHRY, CDR2 SYGVKD.